The subject of this entry is one T cell receptor (beta chain). Its antigen is not identified. This entry comes from a study of blood T cells in healthy people across ages. Whole-study findings and limits: Per-million-T-cell TCR beta diversity fell roughly linearly with age. It was not possible, with unsorted PBMCs, to conclusively compare naive and antigen-experienced cells.

A J-beta primer mix and a sample-barcoded 5' primer were used in a second PCR of about 6 to 12 cycles. TCRdb analysed the 5' RACE reads with MiXCR anew, one entry per CDR3 protein. The sample contains hundreds of thousands of distinct CDR3 sequences, roughly 50% of which appear only once. V lost 8 bases to trimming and J lost 3 bases; unmatched junction nucleotides: 3. CDR1 is SGHTA and CDR2 is FQGNSA in the germline V gene. The CDR3 loop spans 13 amino acids. The chain combines TRBV7-2 with TRBJ2-1, with TRBD2 matching over 8 bases. This TCR derives from a man aged 25-45 years in good health. The sample taken for sequencing was blood. CDR3 region: CASRTSFYNEQFF. DNA for the CDR3: TGTGCCAGCCGGACTAGCTTCTACAATGAGCAGTTCTTC.